These 19 T cell receptor beta chains were all obtained from the same sample, sequenced in a study of blood T cell repertoires in COVID-19. Sequencing used immunoSEQ multiplex PCR; TCRdb keeps in-frame clones, though not all of them. This table has 200,000 to 300,000 clones, roughly 80% appearing once. Specimen: peripheral blood. Receptor source: a woman of 80 years or more with acute or convalescent COVID-19.

The gene calls are TRBV7-8 and TRBJ2-3; D gene ambiguous. Deletions cut 1 base from V and 0 bases from J, with 8 bases between. The CDR3 runs 15 residues. The germline V gene encodes CDR1 SGHVS and CDR2 FQNEAQ. This CDR3 is CASSLDPASTDTQYF. The CDR3 bases are TGTGCCAGCAGCTTAGACCCCGCGAGCACAGATACGCAGTATTTT.

The chain employs TRBV27 and TRBJ1-1; D is undetermined. Germline V gene data show CDR1 as MNHEY and CDR2 as SMNVEV (reference sequence). The CDR3 runs to 13 residues. Trimming shortened V by 5 bases and J by 4 bases, and 11 bases separated the two germline ends. CDR3 nucleotides: TGTGCCAGCAGTACGATCCGAGGCACTGAAGCTTTCTTT. As protein: CASSTIRGTEAFF.

This clone was seen a few times. The V and J genes are TRBV7-3 and TRBJ2-3, with TRBD2 identical over 7 bases. Germline V gene sequence: CDR1 SGHTA, CDR2 FQGTGA. The CDR3 sequence is 12 residues long. J gave up 14 bases and V 5 bases, and 10 bases lay outside the gene matches. The CDR3: CASSNDLAEPYF. As DNA, the CDR3 is TGTGCCAGCAGCAACGACCTAGCGGAGCCGTATTTT.

A few counts support this clone. The chain joins TRBV7-2 to TRBJ1-1; 9 bases match TRBD1. V shed 3 bases and J 1 base; nucleotides not matched to a gene: 3. Germline-derived CDR1 and CDR2 are SGHTA and FQGNSA. CDR3 length: 15 residues. The CDR3 is CASSFRQGGNTEAFF. In DNA, the CDR3 is TGTGCCAGCAGCTTCCGACAGGGGGGGAACACTGAAGCTTTCTTT.

This sequence joins TRBV5-1 and TRBJ1-4, with D perhaps matching TRBD1 (6 bases). Trimming left V 4 bases short and J 4 bases short, with 14 bases between. The CDR3 covers 15 residues. CDR1 SGHRS and CDR2 YFSETQ come from the germline V gene. The DNA for the CDR3 is TGCGCCAGCAGCCGACAGACAGGTGATAATGAAAAACTGTTTTTT. This translates into CASSRQTGDNEKLFF. The full variable domain, its missing parts supplied by reference TRBV5-1 and TRBJ1-4, is KAGVTQTPRYLIKTRGQQVTLSCSPISGHRSVSWYQQTPGQGLQFLFEYFSETQRNKGNFPGRFSGRQFSNSRSEMNVSTLELGDSALYLCASSRQTGDNEKLFFGSGTQLSVL.

This clone turned up a few times. V is TRBV24-1 and J is TRBJ2-7, with D possibly matching TRBD2 (5 bases). This CDR3 is 13 amino acids long. CDR1 is KGHDR, CDR2 SFDVKD, per germline. V lost 1 base to trimming and J lost 6 bases, with 9 bases between them. The CDR3 sequence: CATSDFVGSEQYF. As DNA, the CDR3 is TGTGCCACCAGTGATTTTGTAGGGAGCGAGCAGTACTTC.

V gene TRBV11-2 combines with J gene TRBJ2-7; a possible D gene is TRBD2 (6 bases). This CDR3 has 16 residues. Germline lookup yields CDR1 SGHAT and CDR2 FQNNGV. V was clipped by 6 bases and J by 4 bases, with 22 bases between them. The CDR3: CASRGGWGADPYEQYF. DNA of the CDR3: TGTGCCAGCAGGGGGGGATGGGGAGCGGACCCTTACGAGCAGTACTTC.

The V and J genes are TRBV4-2 and TRBJ1-1; tentative D call: TRBD1 (6 bases). This CDR3 spans 16 amino acids. From germline, CDR1 is LGHNA and CDR2 YNFKEQ. The V end lost 0 bases, the J end lost 5 bases, and 16 bases lay between the germline ends. DNA of the CDR3: TGTGCCAGCAGCCAAGACGGGGGGCCCCGGGAGACTGAAGCTTTCTTT. It specifies CASSQDGGPRETEAFF.

The rearrangement uses TRBV19 and TRBJ1-1; maybe TRBD1 (5 bases). Trimming pared 2 bases from V and 5 bases from J, leaving 15 bases between. Germline V gives CDR1 LNHDA, CDR2 SQIVND (reference sequence). This CDR3 is 15 amino acids long. The CDR3 nucleotides read TGTGCCAGTAGTATACCCCCCACAGGACGGACTGAAGCTTTCTTT. Amino acids: CASSIPPTGRTEAFF.

This chain links TRBV6-1 with TRBJ1-4, with a tentative D call TRBD1 (6 bases). The CDR3 totals 18 residues. The V gene lost 0 bases and the J gene lost 0 bases, with 14 bases spanning the gap. The V gene's germline CDR1 is MNHNS and CDR2 SASEGT. The CDR3 sequence: CASSEATGGLATNEKLFF. The DNA of the CDR3 is TGTGCCAGCAGTGAAGCGACCGGGGGGCTAGCAACTAATGAAAAACTGTTTTTT.

This clone was counted between two and nine times. V and J are TRBV12-3 or TRBV12-4 and TRBJ1-5; D possibly corresponds to TRBD1 (6 bases). V lost 10 bases, J lost 7 bases, and 17 bases lay in between. The length of the CDR3 is 13 residues. CDR3 DNA sequence: TGTGCCACCAGACTTGGGGGCGACCAGCCCCAGCATTTT. Encoded protein: CATRLGGDQPQHF.

The chain couples TRBV7-7 to TRBJ1-3, with 7 bases aligning to TRBD1. J gave up 0 bases and V 6 bases, and 5 bases lay outside the gene matches. In germline, CDR1 is SSHAT, CDR2 FNYEAQ (reference sequence). This CDR3 has 15 residues. The CDR3 DNA is TGTGCCAGCAGTCTTGGGACAGACTCTGGAAACACCATATATTTT. Translated: CASSLGTDSGNTIYF.

The rearrangement links TRBV28 to TRBJ2-7, with 9 bases lining up with TRBD2. Trimming took 2 bases from V and 0 from J; bases not matched to a gene: 8. Germline-derived CDR1 and CDR2 are MDHEN and SYDVKM. The CDR3 is made up of 17 amino acids. The CDR3, as DNA: TGTGCCAGCAGTTTAGCACTAGCGGGCAGAGTCTCCTACGAGCAGTACTTC. Its protein product is CASSLALAGRVSYEQYF.

The table lists this clone with a count of one. J is TRBJ2-5 and V is TRBV5-4; TRBD1 is a possible D gene (7 bases). Trimming took 8 bases from V and 2 from J, leaving 16 bases between them. The germline CDR1 and CDR2 sequences are SGHNT and YYREEE (reference sequence). This CDR3 is built from 14 residues. The CDR3 nucleotides are TGTGCCAGTCGAGGGCAGGGGGGACAAGAGACCCAGTACTTC. Residues: CASRGQGGQETQYF.

The chain is built from TRBV6-5 and TRBJ2-7, with 7 bases matching TRBD1. Per germline, CDR1 MNHEY and CDR2 SVGAGI. The CDR3 extends over 13 amino acids. The DNA of the CDR3 is TGTTGCTCGACAGGGCCTTCCCTTTCGGAGCAGTACTTC. It yields the protein CCSTGPSLSEQYF.

This clone turned up a few times. Other DNA sequences in the same sample also yield this CDR3. The rearrangement joins TRBV6-5 to TRBJ1-5; a possible D gene is TRBD1 (5 bases). This CDR3 region has 13 residues. Trimming took off 5 bases at V and 3 bases at J, with 8 bases between the two ends. Germline loops: CDR1 MNHEY, CDR2 SVGAGI. For the CDR3, the DNA is TGTGCCAGCAGTCAGGGAAACAATCAGCCCCAGCATTTT. This encodes CASSQGNNQPQHF.

In DNA, the CDR3 is TGTGCCAGCAGGCCACAGGGCTACACTGAAGCTTTCTTT. Residues: CASRPQGYTEAFF. This chain uses TRBV6-5 with TRBJ1-1; possible D gene TRBD1, 6 bases. This CDR3 has 13 residues. Trimming cost V 6 bases and J 3 bases, with 11 bases left between them. The germline V gene has CDR1 MNHEY and CDR2 SVGAGI.

This clone occurred once. The chain uses TRBV11-2 and TRBJ1-2; D is perhaps TRBD1 (5 bases). Germline CDR1 reads SGHAT; CDR2 reads FQNNGV. This CDR3 contains 15 residues. The germline V and J ends were trimmed by 1 base and 4 bases, with 13 bases remaining between them. This CDR3 reads CASSLAGLYGYGYTF. The CDR3 region has the DNA TGTGCCAGCAGCTTAGCAGGGCTGTACGGCTATGGCTACACCTTC.

The J gene is TRBJ1-1, the V gene TRBV7-6; D gene uncertain. This CDR3 is 15 amino acids long. Germline values: CDR1 SGHVS, CDR2 FNYEAQ. V was cut by 5 bases and J by 0 bases, with 13 bases left in between. CDR3 coding DNA: TGTGCCAGCAGCCCTTCACCCGGGATGAACACTGAAGCTTTCTTT. Its translation is CASSPSPGMNTEAFF.